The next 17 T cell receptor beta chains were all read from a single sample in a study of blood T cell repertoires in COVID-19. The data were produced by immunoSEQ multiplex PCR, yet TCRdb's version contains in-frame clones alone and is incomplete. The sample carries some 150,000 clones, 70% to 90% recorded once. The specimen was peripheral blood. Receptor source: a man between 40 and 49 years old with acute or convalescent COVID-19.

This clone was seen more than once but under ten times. The CDR3 sequence: CASSLQDSYGYTF. For the CDR3, the DNA is TGTGCCAGCAGTCTACAGGATTCCTATGGCTACACCTTC. This chain connects TRBV12-3 or TRBV12-4 to TRBJ1-2, with a weak D call TRBD1 (5 bases). The CDR3 runs to 13 residues. Trimming cost V 5 bases and J 4 bases, with 11 bases left between them.

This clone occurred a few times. CDR3 nucleotide sequence: TGCGCCAGCAGCCCGGACAGGGGTCTCTATGGCTACACCTTC. Its protein is CASSPDRGLYGYTF. The chain is built from TRBV4-3 and TRBJ1-2, with 9 nucleotides matching TRBD1. Trimming took 4 bases from V and 4 from J; bases not matched to a gene: 4. The germline V gene has CDR1 LGHNA and CDR2 YSLEER. The CDR3 is 14 residues long.

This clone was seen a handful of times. The CDR3 nucleotides read TGTGCCAGCAGTCCTCTCCGCGGTAACTATGGCTACACCTTC. Translated: CASSPLRGNYGYTF. The chain uses TRBV27 and TRBJ1-2; no clear D gene. CDR1 is MNHEY and CDR2 is SMNVEV in the germline V gene (reference sequence). There are 14 residues in the CDR3. The ends were cut back, 5 bases at V and 1 base at J, with 11 bases in the middle.

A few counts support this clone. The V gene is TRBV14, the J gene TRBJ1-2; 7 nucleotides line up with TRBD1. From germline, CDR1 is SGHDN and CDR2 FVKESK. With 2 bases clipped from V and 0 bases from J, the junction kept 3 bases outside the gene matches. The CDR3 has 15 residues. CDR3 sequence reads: CASSQHTGANYGYTF. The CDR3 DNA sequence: TGTGCCAGCAGCCAACATACAGGGGCTAACTATGGCTACACCTTC.

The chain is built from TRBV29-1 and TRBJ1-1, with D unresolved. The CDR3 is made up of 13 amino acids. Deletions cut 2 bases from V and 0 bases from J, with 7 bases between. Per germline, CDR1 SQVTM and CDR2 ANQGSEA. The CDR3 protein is CSVESQLNTEAFF. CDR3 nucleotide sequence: TGCAGCGTTGAATCACAGCTGAACACTGAAGCTTTCTTT.

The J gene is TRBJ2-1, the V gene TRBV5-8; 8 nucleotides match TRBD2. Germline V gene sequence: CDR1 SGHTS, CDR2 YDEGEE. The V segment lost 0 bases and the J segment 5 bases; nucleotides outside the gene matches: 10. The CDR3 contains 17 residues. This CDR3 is CASSLAGTRVGNNEQFF. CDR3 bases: TGTGCCAGCAGCTTGGCTGGGACTAGGGTTGGCAACAATGAGCAGTTCTTC.

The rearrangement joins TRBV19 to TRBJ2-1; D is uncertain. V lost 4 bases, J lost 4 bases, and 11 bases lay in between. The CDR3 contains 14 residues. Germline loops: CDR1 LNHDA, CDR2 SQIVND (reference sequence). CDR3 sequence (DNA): TGTGCCAGTAGTAGCGGTTACGTTTACAATGAGCAGTTCTTC. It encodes CASSSGYVYNEQFF.

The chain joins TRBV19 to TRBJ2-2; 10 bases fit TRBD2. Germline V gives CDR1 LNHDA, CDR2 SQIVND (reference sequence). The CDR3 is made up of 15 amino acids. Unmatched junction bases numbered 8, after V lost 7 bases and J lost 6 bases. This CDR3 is CASTSGTSEAGELFF. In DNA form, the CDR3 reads TGTGCCAGTACCTCCGGGACTAGCGAGGCCGGGGAGCTGTTTTTT.

CDR3 sequence (DNA): TGTGCCTGGAGTGGGGGACAGTTGAGCTCTGGAAACACCATATATTTT. Translated, it gives CAWSGGQLSSGNTIYF. The chain employs TRBV30 and TRBJ1-3, with TRBD1 matching over 7 bases. This CDR3 is 16 amino acids long. With V trimmed by 1 base and J by 0 bases, 6 bases remained unmatched. Germline values: CDR1 GTSNPN, CDR2 SVGIG (reference sequence).

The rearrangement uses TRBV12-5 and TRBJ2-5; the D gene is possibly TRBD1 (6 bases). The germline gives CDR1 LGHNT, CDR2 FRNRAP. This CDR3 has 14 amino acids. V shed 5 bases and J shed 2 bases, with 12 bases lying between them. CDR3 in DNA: TGTGCTAGTGGTCCTTATACAGGGCAAGAGACCCAGTACTTC. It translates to CASGPYTGQETQYF.

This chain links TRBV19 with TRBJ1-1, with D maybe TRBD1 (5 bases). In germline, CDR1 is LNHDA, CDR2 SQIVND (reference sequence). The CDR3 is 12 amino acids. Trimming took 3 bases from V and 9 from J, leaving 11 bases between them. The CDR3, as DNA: TGTGCCAGTAGTATTCCCGGGGGTAAAGCTTTCTTT. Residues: CASSIPGGKAFF. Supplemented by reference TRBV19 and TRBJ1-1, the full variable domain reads DGGITQSPKYLFRKEGQNVTLSCEQNLNHDAMYWYRQDPGQGLRLIYYSQIVNDFQKGDIAEGYSVSREKKESFPLTVTSAQKNPTAFYLCASSIPGGKAFFGQGTRLTVV.

The DNA for the CDR3 is TGTGCCAGCAGCGTAGGCGGTAATGGAGTAAACTATGGCTACACCTTC. Residues: CASSVGGNGVNYGYTF. The rearrangement uses TRBV9 and TRBJ1-2; D call uncertain. CDR1 SGDLS and CDR2 YYNGEE come from the germline V gene. The CDR3 totals 16 residues. The ends were cut back, 0 bases at V and 2 bases at J, with 14 bases in the middle.

CDR3 in DNA: TGCGCCAGCAGTGAGTTGGGGGGGGAGACCCAGTACTTC. It is translated as CASSELGGETQYF. The genes are TRBV10-2 and TRBJ2-5, with 7 bases identical to TRBD2. Per germline, CDR1 WSHSY and CDR2 SAAADI. The CDR3 contains 13 residues. With 1 base clipped from V and 5 bases from J, the junction kept 1 base outside the gene matches.

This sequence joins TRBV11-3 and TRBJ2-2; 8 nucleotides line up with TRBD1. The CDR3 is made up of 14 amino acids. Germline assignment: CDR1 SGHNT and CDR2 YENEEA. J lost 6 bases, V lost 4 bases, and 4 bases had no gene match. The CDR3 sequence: CASSSRQGSGELFF. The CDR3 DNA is TGTGCCAGCAGCTCAAGACAGGGGTCCGGGGAGCTGTTTTTT.

The CDR3 sequence is CASSVARQGNGYTF. The DNA of the CDR3 is TGTGCCAGCAGCGTAGCTAGACAGGGGAACGGCTACACCTTC. The chain recombines TRBV9 with TRBJ1-2; 8 nucleotides align to TRBD1. Trimming at V came to 0 bases and at J to 8 bases, leaving 6 bases not matched to a gene. This CDR3 has 14 residues. Germline lookup yields CDR1 SGDLS and CDR2 YYNGEE.

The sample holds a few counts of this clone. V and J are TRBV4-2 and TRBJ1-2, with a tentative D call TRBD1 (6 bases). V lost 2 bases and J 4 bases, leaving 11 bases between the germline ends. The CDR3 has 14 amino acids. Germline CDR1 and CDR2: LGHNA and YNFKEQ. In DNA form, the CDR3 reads TGTGCCAGCAGCCAAACGGACAGTCCCTATGGCTACACCTTC. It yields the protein CASSQTDSPYGYTF.

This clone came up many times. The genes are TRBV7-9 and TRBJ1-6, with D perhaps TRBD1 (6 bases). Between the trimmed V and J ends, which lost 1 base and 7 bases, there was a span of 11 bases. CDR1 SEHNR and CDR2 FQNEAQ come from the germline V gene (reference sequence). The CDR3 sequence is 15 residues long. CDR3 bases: TGTGCCAGCAGCTTAGTCCAGGGGTTAAATTCACCCCTCCACTTT. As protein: CASSLVQGLNSPLHF. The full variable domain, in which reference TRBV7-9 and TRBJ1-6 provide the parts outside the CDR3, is DTGVSQNPRHKITKRGQNVTFRCDPISEHNRLYWYRQTLGQGPEFLTYFQNEAQLEKSRLLSDRFSAERPKGSFSTLEIQRTEQGDSAMYLCASSLVQGLNSPLHFGNGTRLTVT.